What follows describes a single T cell receptor beta chain. The CDR3 covers 14 residues. CDR1 and CDR2 (germline): SGHTS, YDEGEE. V lost 4 bases, J lost 1 base, and 4 bases stayed unmatched. These data are taken from a study of regulatory T cells in long-lasting Graves disease. Time point here: persistent/refractory GD, antithyroid drugs over 5 years with positive TRAb. The authors made the TCR library using RNA they extracted from PBMCs. With iRepertoire HTBI primers and Arm-PCR of CDR3 regions, TCR beta libraries were built. Each CDR3 protein is one row after TCRdb ran MiXCR on the multiplex PCR reads. The sample has 400,000 to 500,000 distinct CDR3 sequences, around a fifth seen once; the top ten hold less than 9%.

This rearrangement joins TRBV5-8 to TRBJ2-7; 8 bases agree with TRBD1. Sequenced here: peripheral blood mononuclear cells (PBMCs), sampled when the disease was refractory, from a patient treated with antithyroid drugs. The source is a female donor with Graves disease. CDR3 amino acids: CASSKTGGSYEQYF. The CDR3 DNA follows: TGTGCCAGCAGCAAAACAGGGGGTTCCTACGAGCAGTACTTC.